This T cell receptor (beta chain) was captured by sequencing in a study of memory CD4+ T cells and cytomegalovirus serostatus. Single viable CD3+CD4+CD8-CD45RO+ cells were sorted as the memory CD4+ T cells. Produced via immunoSEQ multiplex PCR; TCRdb's table is partial and in-frame only. The sample yields tens of thousands of clones, approximately 81% seen once. This TCR was recovered from an adult in good health and CMV-seronegative. Some clones in this sample may be carry-over from other donors' samples. The sample was memory CD4+ T cells from blood.

CDR3 nucleotide sequence: TGTGCCTGGAGCCGGGCCCTGCTAGGAAACACCATATATTTT. Translation gives CAWSRALLGNTIYF. V and J are TRBV30 and TRBJ1-3; D unclear. Deletions cut 3 bases from V and 4 bases from J, with 13 bases between. The CDR3 runs to 14 residues. Per germline, CDR1 GTSNPN and CDR2 SVGIG (reference sequence).